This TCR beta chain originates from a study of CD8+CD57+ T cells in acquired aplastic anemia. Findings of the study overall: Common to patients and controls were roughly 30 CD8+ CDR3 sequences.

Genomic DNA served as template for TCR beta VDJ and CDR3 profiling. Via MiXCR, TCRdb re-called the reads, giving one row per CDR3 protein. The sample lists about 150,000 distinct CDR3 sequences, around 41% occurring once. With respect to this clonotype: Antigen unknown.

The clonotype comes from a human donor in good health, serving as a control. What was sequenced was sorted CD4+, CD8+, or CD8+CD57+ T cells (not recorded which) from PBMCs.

As DNA, the CDR3 is TGTGCCAGCTCACCGTCGTCTGTTCAAAACATTCAGTACTTC. Residues: CASSPSSVQNIQYF. The rearrangement joins TRBV18 to TRBJ2-4, with D unresolved. This CDR3 is built from 14 residues. V lost 3 bases and J 5 bases, leaving 11 bases between the germline ends. CDR1 and CDR2 (germline): KGHSH, LQKENI.